These 13 T cell receptor beta chains were all obtained from the same sample, sequenced in a study of T-cell memory formation after mild COVID-19. A single record per CDR3 protein comes from TCRdb applying MiXCR to the 5' RACE reads. The sample consists of around 200,000 distinct CDR3 sequences, roughly a tenth of them appearing once. Sequencing used PBMCs or a T cell subset sorted from them (not recorded which). These receptors came from a man between 18 and 29 years old who had mild COVID-19 (a few samples of this study predate the infection). Cell type and time point are not known.

This clonotype was picked up a small number of times. The rearrangement links TRBV28 to TRBJ2-1; TRBD2 is a possible D gene (6 bases). This CDR3 is 13 amino acids long. CDR1 and CDR2 from the germline V gene are MDHEN and SYDVKM. V was pared by 0 bases and J by 9 bases, with 9 bases between. CDR3 amino acids: CASSLWGGSEQFF. The CDR3, as DNA: TGTGCCAGCAGTTTATGGGGGGGTAGTGAGCAGTTCTTC. The variable domain in full, with the rest retrieved from reference TRBV28 and TRBJ2-1, is DVKVTQSSRYLVKRTGEKVFLECVQDMDHENMFWYRQDPGLGLRLIYFSYDVKMKEKGDIPEGYSVSREKKERFSLILESASTNQTSMYLCASSLWGGSEQFFGPGTRLTVL.

This clonotype was seen at least ten times. The chain links TRBV7-2 to TRBJ1-1; TRBD1 agrees at 9 bases. This CDR3 has 20 amino acids. Germline CDR1 and CDR2: SGHTA and FQGNSA. Trimming cost V 2 bases and J 0 bases; bases outside gene matches: 16. The CDR3: CASSLRDRAELAPMNTEAFF. The DNA for the CDR3 is TGTGCCAGCAGCTTAAGGGACAGGGCCGAACTAGCACCCATGAACACTGAAGCTTTCTTT.

V and J are TRBV5-1 and TRBJ2-5, with 9 bases that match TRBD2. V lost 0 bases, J lost 0 bases, and 6 bases stayed unmatched. Germline V gives CDR1 SGHRS, CDR2 YFSETQ. CDR3 length equals 17 residues. CDR3 in DNA: TGCGCCAGCAGCTTGGATTTTAGCGGGGGCTACCAAGAGACCCAGTACTTC. Protein product: CASSLDFSGGYQETQYF.

The table lists this clonotype with a few counts. The chain uses TRBV5-1 and TRBJ2-2; D uncertain. The germline V gene has CDR1 SGHRS and CDR2 YFSETQ. The CDR3 length is 14 residues. V shed 4 bases and J shed 4 bases, with 11 bases lying between them. The CDR3 region has the DNA TGCGCCAGCAGCGCTCTTGGTCTCACCGGGGAGCTGTTTTTT. Translating it yields CASSALGLTGELFF.

The chain employs TRBV6-2 or TRBV6-3 and TRBJ2-2; 10 nucleotides agree with TRBD1. Germline V gene lookup returns CDR1 MNHEY and CDR2 SVGEGT. The CDR3 spans 16 residues. With V trimmed by 2 bases and J by 3 bases, 3 bases remained unmatched. CDR3 amino acids: CASSYIGTGDTGELFF. CDR3 sequence (DNA): TGTGCCAGCAGTTACATCGGGACAGGGGACACCGGGGAGCTGTTTTTT.

The genes are TRBV7-3 and TRBJ1-2; the D gene is possibly TRBD1 (5 bases). The CDR3 runs 14 residues. Trimming cost V 4 bases and J 6 bases, with 15 bases left between them. Per the germline V gene, CDR1 is SGHTA and CDR2 is FQGTGA. CDR3 region: CASSYNTGADGYTF. Written as DNA, the CDR3 is TGTGCCAGCAGCTACAATACAGGAGCGGATGGCTACACCTTC.

This chain connects TRBV7-2 to TRBJ2-3; D ambiguous. V lost 7 bases, J lost 6 bases, and 11 bases lay in between. CDR3 length: 12 amino acids. Germline-derived CDR1 and CDR2 are SGHTA and FQGNSA. The CDR3 loop is CASTVGPDTQYF. The CDR3 DNA reads TGTGCCAGCACCGTTGGGCCGGATACGCAGTATTTT.

V is TRBV7-2 and J is TRBJ1-5; a weak D match, TRBD1 (6 bases). CDR1 is SGHTA, CDR2 FQGNSA, per germline. CDR3 length: 14 amino acids. The V end was cut by 5 bases, the J end by 5 bases, with 13 bases between. The CDR3 nucleotides read TGTGCCAGCAGCCTTGGGAACAGGGATCAGCCCCAGCATTTT. This translates into CASSLGNRDQPQHF.

This clonotype was picked up a small number of times. The rearrangement links TRBV28 to TRBJ1-2, with 9 nucleotides matching TRBD1. This CDR3 is built from 15 residues. V lost 6 bases, J lost 2 bases, and 7 bases stayed unmatched. Germline loops: CDR1 MDHEN, CDR2 SYDVKM. This CDR3 is CASRPAQGANYGYTF. The CDR3 region has the DNA TGTGCCAGCAGGCCCGCACAGGGGGCGAACTATGGCTACACCTTC.

This rearrangement joins TRBV20-1 to TRBJ2-1, with 10 bases aligning to TRBD2. V lost 2 bases and J lost 4; bases outside the gene matches: 2. The CDR3 consists of 14 residues. Germline V lookup: CDR1 DFQATT, CDR2 SNEGSKA (reference sequence). The chain's CDR3 is CSARLAGAYNEQFF. CDR3 coding DNA: TGCAGTGCTAGACTAGCGGGGGCATACAATGAGCAGTTCTTC.

The genes are TRBV6-2 or TRBV6-3 and TRBJ1-5; no definite D call. In germline, CDR1 is MNHEY, CDR2 SVGEGT. The CDR3 has 14 residues. V lost 4 bases to trimming and J lost 6 bases, with 13 bases between them. Here the CDR3 reads CASSSRRIIQPQHF. The CDR3 coding sequence is TGTGCCAGCAGTTCCAGGAGGATAATTCAGCCCCAGCATTTT.

The V and J genes are TRBV5-4 and TRBJ2-7; 9 nucleotides align to TRBD1. This CDR3 contains 13 residues. V dropped 4 bases and J dropped 5; count of bases not matched to a gene: 4. Germline V gene sequence: CDR1 SGHNT, CDR2 YYREEE (reference sequence). CDR3 coding DNA: TGTGCCAGCAGCAAACAGGGGGCGGACGAGCAGTACGTC. It translates to CASSKQGADEQYV.

There are many counts of this clonotype. V usage is TRBV7-2 and J usage is TRBJ1-3; D remains unclear. This CDR3 comprises 15 residues. CDR1 and CDR2 (germline): SGHTA, FQGNSA. Trimming pared 5 bases from V and 0 bases from J, leaving 11 bases between. The CDR3: CASSPGPFSGNTIYF. The CDR3 DNA is TGTGCCAGCAGCCCCGGCCCCTTCTCTGGAAACACCATATATTTT. Supplemented by reference TRBV7-2 and TRBJ1-3, the full variable domain reads GAGVSQSPSNKVTEKGKDVELRCDPISGHTALYWYRQSLGQGLEFLIYFQGNSAPDKSGLPSDRFSAERTGGSVSTLTIQRTQQEDSAVYLCASSPGPFSGNTIYFGEGSWLTVV.